The 13 T cell receptor beta chains given below trace back to one sample, sequenced in a study of T cell responses to AZD1222 COVID-19 vaccine. TCRdb keeps only in-frame clones here, not all; method: immunoSEQ multiplex PCR. The repertoire holds 120,000 to 150,000 clones, with 70% to 90% as singletons. Sequenced material: peripheral blood, taken on day 0 of AZD1222 vaccination. These receptors were taken from an adult in good health.

The chain carries TRBV29-1 and TRBJ2-1; D ambiguous. The CDR3 loop spans 15 amino acids. V gave up 4 bases and J gave up 0 bases, with 13 bases separating them. Germline V gene sequence: CDR1 SQVTM, CDR2 ANQGSEA. For the CDR3, the DNA is TGCAGCGTTGGCTTGGGCCCTAGCTCCTACAATGAGCAGTTCTTC. Residues: CSVGLGPSSYNEQFF.

This clone was recorded many times. This chain connects TRBV28 to TRBJ1-1, with D maybe TRBD1 (6 bases). The CDR3 sequence is 13 residues long. CDR1 and CDR2 (germline): MDHEN, SYDVKM. V lost 6 bases, J lost 5 bases, and 13 bases lay in between. CDR3 DNA sequence: TGTGCCAGCAGATACAGGGTGTTTACTGAAGCTTTCTTT. Its protein product is CASRYRVFTEAFF.

V is TRBV19 and J is TRBJ2-7, with 7 nucleotides matching TRBD1. The V segment lost 6 bases and the J segment 1 base; nucleotides outside the gene matches: 9. This CDR3 has 15 residues. CDR1 is LNHDA and CDR2 is SQIVND in the germline V gene (reference sequence). DNA for the CDR3: TGTGCCAGTAGCCTTGGGACAGCTTTTTCCTACGAGCAGTACTTC. Translated, it gives CASSLGTAFSYEQYF.

The genes are TRBV4-2 and TRBJ2-7; D perhaps matches TRBD2 (6 bases). The germline V gene encodes CDR1 LGHNA and CDR2 YNFKEQ. Trimming cost V 1 base and J 4 bases, with 11 bases left between them. CDR3 length: 14 residues. Written as DNA, the CDR3 is TGTGCCAGCAGCCAAGGGAGGGAGCAATACGAGCAGTACTTC. This gives the protein CASSQGREQYEQYF.

The chain employs TRBV5-8 and TRBJ2-1; 11 positions match TRBD1. Germline V gene data show CDR1 as SGHTS and CDR2 as YDEGEE. The CDR3 has 19 amino acids. Trimming cost V 2 bases and J 1 base; bases outside gene matches: 11. The CDR3 DNA reads TGTGCCAGCAGCTTCCGGGACAGGGGGTGGTTGTCGTCCTACAATGAGCAGTTCTTC. It is translated as CASSFRDRGWLSSYNEQFF.

The chain employs TRBV3-1 (or the pseudogene TRBV3-2) and TRBJ1-2, with D possibly matching TRBD1 (5 bases). This CDR3 region has 13 residues. The V and J ends lost 1 base and 6 bases respectively, with 9 bases between them. CDR1 and CDR2 (germline): LGHDT, YNNKEL (reference sequence). DNA of the CDR3: TGTGCCAGCAGCCAAGCAGGGTACGATGGCTACACCTTC. This sequence encodes CASSQAGYDGYTF.

This chain links TRBV6-2 or TRBV6-3 with TRBJ2-1; no clear D. CDR1 is MNHEY, CDR2 SVGEGT, per germline. The CDR3 extends over 16 amino acids. Trimming removed 3 bases at V and 2 bases at J, with 14 bases between. CDR3 loop: CASSYRVGWTYNEQFF. The CDR3 coding sequence is TGTGCCAGCAGTTATAGGGTGGGTTGGACCTACAATGAGCAGTTCTTC.

This clone was found once. The chain employs TRBV5-4 and TRBJ1-1; 11 positions match TRBD1. The germline CDR1 and CDR2 sequences are SGHNT and YYREEE (reference sequence). The CDR3 runs 15 residues. J gave up 6 bases and V 0 bases, and 4 bases lay outside the gene matches. CDR3 coding DNA: TGTGCCAGCAGCTTGGACAGGACAGGGGGCCCTGAAGCTTTCTTT. As protein: CASSLDRTGGPEAFF.

The CDR3 protein is CASSGRDRGFGHEQYF. CDR3 nucleotides: TGTGCCAGCAGCGGACGGGACAGGGGTTTCGGTCACGAGCAGTACTTC. V is TRBV11-2 and J is TRBJ2-7; TRBD1 agrees at 10 bases. From germline, CDR1 is SGHAT and CDR2 FQNNGV. Trimming took 5 bases from V and 5 from J; bases not matched to a gene: 12. The CDR3 extends over 16 amino acids.

This chain joins TRBV2 and TRBJ1-5; 7 positions match TRBD1. V was pared by 4 bases and J by 7 bases, with 19 bases of the junction left unmatched. The germline V gene has CDR1 SNHLY and CDR2 FYNNEI. This CDR3 contains 18 residues. The CDR3 sequence is CASSVPRDSEDIWQPQHF. CDR3 coding DNA: TGTGCCAGCAGTGTCCCACGGGACAGCGAGGATATTTGGCAGCCCCAGCATTTT.

The J gene is TRBJ1-4, the V gene TRBV28, with D possibly TRBD1 on 6 matching bases. From germline, CDR1 is MDHEN and CDR2 SYDVKM. The V end was cut by 11 bases, the J end by 8 bases, with 18 bases between. The CDR3 extends over 13 amino acids. Written as DNA, the CDR3 is TGTGCCTCCGGGGGCCGGTTTAAGGAAAAACTGTTTTTT. It is translated as CASGGRFKEKLFF.

This chain connects TRBV6-6 to TRBJ2-7, with D tentatively TRBD2 (7 bases). The V end lost 2 bases, the J end lost 0 bases, and 11 bases lay between the germline ends. The CDR3 contains 15 residues. Germline V CDR1 and CDR2: MNHNY, SVGAGI (reference sequence). CDR3 coding DNA: TGTGCCAGCAGTTACGGCGGGGGCACCTCCTACGAGCAGTACTTC. It is translated as CASSYGGGTSYEQYF.

The chain joins TRBV9 to TRBJ1-2; weak D call: TRBD1 (6 bases). This CDR3 is 16 amino acids long. The germline V gene encodes CDR1 SGDLS and CDR2 YYNGEE. V lost 4 bases and J 5 bases, leaving 21 bases between the germline ends. CDR3 region: CASSPSAGTTYYGYTF. CDR3 bases: TGTGCCAGCAGCCCCTCCGCAGGGACAACATATTATGGCTACACCTTC.